The 10 T cell receptor beta chains given below trace back to one sample, sequenced in a study of molecular identifiers for immune sequencing clone quantification (dated by TCRdb to the late 2010s). The library was prepared using PCR. TCRdb names Illumina HiSeq 4000 as the instrument used. In-frame beta chains were kept once TCRdb had trimmed the public reads at Q25 with fastp and called clones with MiXCR. CDR3 protein sequences are deduplicated, and each keeps its most common genes and DNA. Across this sample there are some 320,000 distinct CDR3 sequences, with about a fifth seen only once. 0.81% of the sample is held by the ten biggest clonotypes. Sequenced: naive CD8+ T cells from blood, with Jurkat cell RNA spiked in. The sample's cell subset or site label, decoded: FACS-sorted CD8+CD4-CCR7+CD45RA+ naive T cells. These TCRs come from a human donor in good health. Some libraries in this study had Jurkat cell RNA spiked in.

Concerning this clonotype: This CDR3 is missing its conserved last phenylalanine or tryptophan, likely due to a read error. V and J are TRBV20-1 and TRBJ2-7; a weak D match, TRBD1 (6 bases). V lost 4 bases and J 0 bases, leaving 13 bases between the germline ends. Germline assignment: CDR1 DFQATT and CDR2 SNEGSKA (reference sequence). This CDR3 is built from 14 residues. The CDR3 DNA follows: TGCAGTGCTAACGGACAGAGATACTCCTACGAGCAGTACCTC. It is translated as CSANGQRYSYEQYL.

This clonotype was seen ten or more times. The gene calls are TRBV5-6 and TRBJ2-7; no clear D gene. Between the trimmed V and J ends, which lost 0 bases and 3 bases, there was a span of 16 bases. The V gene's germline CDR1 is SGHDT and CDR2 YYEEEE. The CDR3 has 16 amino acids. The DNA for the CDR3 is TGTGCCAGCAGCTTGGACAAATCCCCGGACCGCTACGAGCAGTACTTC. The encoded protein is CASSLDKSPDRYEQYF.

With respect to this clonotype: A junction boundary mismatches the germline segment, possibly from a read error. DNA of the CDR3: TGTGCCAGCTGCCAAGAGAGGGTGACAAATGAAAAACTGTTTTTT. Encoded protein: CASCQERVTNEKLFF. The V call is TRBV14, the J call TRBJ1-4; D gene ambiguous. Germline V gene data show CDR1 as SGHDN and CDR2 as FVKESK. This CDR3 comprises 15 residues.

This clonotype has at least ten counts. The chain carries TRBV28 and TRBJ2-6, with 7 positions matching TRBD1. This CDR3 spans 17 amino acids. CDR1 and CDR2 (germline): MDHEN, SYDVKM. V gave up 3 bases and J gave up 0 bases; unmatched junction bases: 5. The chain's CDR3 is CASSFDRVGSGANVLTF. CDR3 nucleotides: TGTGCCAGCAGTTTCGACAGGGTAGGCTCTGGGGCCAACGTCCTGACTTTC.

As concerns this clonotype: Given a much more abundant clone one base away, this may be a read error. This chain connects TRBV7-2 to TRBJ2-1, with 11 bases identical to TRBD2. CDR3 length equals 15 residues. The germline gives CDR1 SGHTA, CDR2 FQGNSA. The DNA of the CDR3 is TGTGCCAGCAGCTTTACTAGCGGGGGTTACAATGAGCAGCTCTTC. Protein sequence: CASSFTSGGYNEQLF.

This clonotype was counted ten times or more. The chain combines TRBV4-3 with TRBJ2-1; 9 nucleotides match TRBD2. The germline CDR1 and CDR2 sequences are LGHNA and YSLEER. The CDR3 totals 16 residues. With 4 bases clipped from V and 10 bases from J, the junction kept 14 bases outside the gene matches. The CDR3 sequence is CASSPTVASGAQEQFF. CDR3 coding DNA: TGCGCCAGCAGCCCCACCGTGGCTAGCGGGGCGCAGGAGCAGTTCTTC.

Comments on this clonotype: A much bigger clone sits one base away, suggesting this may be a read error. J is TRBJ2-1 and V is TRBV7-3; possibly TRBD2 for D (5 bases). The CDR3 is 14 residues long. Germline V gene data show CDR1 as SGHTA and CDR2 as FQGTGA. The CDR3 DNA sequence: TGTGCCAGCAGCTTTACGGGAACCTACAGTGAGCAGTTCTTC. Encoded protein: CASSFTGTYSEQFF.

This clonotype has ten or more counts. The genes are TRBV29-1 and TRBJ2-3, with D possibly TRBD1 on 5 matching bases. The ends were cut back, 5 bases at V and 3 bases at J, with 15 bases in the middle. Germline CDR1 SQVTM, CDR2 ANQGSEA. CDR3 length equals 14 residues. The CDR3 sequence: CSVPLRGGTDTQYF. CDR3 bases: TGCAGCGTTCCCCTAAGGGGCGGTACAGATACGCAGTATTTT.

On this clonotype: Lacking the conserved final phenylalanine or tryptophan, this CDR3 likely reflects a read error. The limits of the CDR3 on the DNA are not certain, so only TCRdb's listed CDR3 is given. This sequence joins TRBV6-6 and TRBJ1-1; the table names TRBD1, a call not compared with the DNA. The CDR3 numbers 17 amino acids, ends counted. Germline CDR1 reads MNHNY; CDR2 reads SVGAGI (reference sequence). This CDR3 is CASSYPRQGAPYTEASS.

Turning to this clonotype: This may be a read error, as it is one base from a much larger clone. The rearrangement joins TRBV4-3 to TRBJ2-5; D remains unclear. The CDR3 is 13 residues long. Germline CDR1 LGHNA, CDR2 YSLEER. The CDR3 protein is CASCQDIPETQYF. In DNA form, the CDR3 reads TGCGCCAGCTGCCAAGACATACCGGAGACCCAGTACTTC.